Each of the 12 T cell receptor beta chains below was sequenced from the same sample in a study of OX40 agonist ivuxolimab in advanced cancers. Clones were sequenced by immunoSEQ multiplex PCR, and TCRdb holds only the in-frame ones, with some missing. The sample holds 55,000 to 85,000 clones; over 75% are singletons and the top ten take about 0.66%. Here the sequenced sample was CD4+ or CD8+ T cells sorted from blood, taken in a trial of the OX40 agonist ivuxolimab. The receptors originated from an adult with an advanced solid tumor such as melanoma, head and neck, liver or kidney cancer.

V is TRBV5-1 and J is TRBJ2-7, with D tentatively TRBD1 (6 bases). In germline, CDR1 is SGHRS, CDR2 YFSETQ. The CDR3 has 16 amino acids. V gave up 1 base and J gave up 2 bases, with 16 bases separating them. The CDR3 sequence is CASSLLPGGAAYEQYF. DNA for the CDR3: TGCGCCAGCAGCTTGTTGCCTGGGGGCGCTGCCTACGAGCAGTACTTC.

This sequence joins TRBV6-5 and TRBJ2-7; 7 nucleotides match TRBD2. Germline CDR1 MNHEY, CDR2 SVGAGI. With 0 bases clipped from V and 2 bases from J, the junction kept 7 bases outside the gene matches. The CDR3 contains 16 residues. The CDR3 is CASSYSGGSAAYEQYF. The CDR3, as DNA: TGTGCCAGCAGTTACTCGGGGGGGTCGGCGGCCTACGAGCAGTACTTC.

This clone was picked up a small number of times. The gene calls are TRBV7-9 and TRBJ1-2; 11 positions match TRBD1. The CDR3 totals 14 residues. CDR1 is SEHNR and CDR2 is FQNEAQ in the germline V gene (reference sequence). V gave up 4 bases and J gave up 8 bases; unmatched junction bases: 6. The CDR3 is CASSSGQGARGYTF. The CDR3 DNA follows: TGTGCCAGCAGCTCCGGACAGGGGGCTAGGGGCTACACCTTC.

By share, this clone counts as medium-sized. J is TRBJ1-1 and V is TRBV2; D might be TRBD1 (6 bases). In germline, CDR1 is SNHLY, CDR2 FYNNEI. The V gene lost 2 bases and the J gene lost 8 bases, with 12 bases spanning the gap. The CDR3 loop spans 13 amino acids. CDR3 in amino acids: CASSERGWAEAFF. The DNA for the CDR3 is TGTGCCAGCAGTGAAAGGGGGTGGGCCGAAGCTTTCTTT. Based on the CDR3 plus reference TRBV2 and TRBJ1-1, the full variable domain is EPEVTQTPSHQVTQMGQEVILRCVPISNHLYFYWYRQILGQKVEFLVSFYNNEISEKSEIFDDQFSVERPDGSNFTLKIRSTKLEDSAMYFCASSERGWAEAFFGQGTRLTVV.

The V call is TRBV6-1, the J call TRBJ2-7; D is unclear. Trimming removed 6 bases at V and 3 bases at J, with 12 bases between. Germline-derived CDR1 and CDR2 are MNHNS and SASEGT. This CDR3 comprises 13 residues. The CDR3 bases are TGTGCCAGCAGCAAAATTCCCGGCTACGAGCAGTACTTC. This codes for CASSKIPGYEQYF.

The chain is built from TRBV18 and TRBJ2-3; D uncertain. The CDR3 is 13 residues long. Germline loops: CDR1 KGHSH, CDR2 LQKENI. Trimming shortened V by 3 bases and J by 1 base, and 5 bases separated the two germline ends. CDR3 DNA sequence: TGTGCCAGCTCACCGGACCGCACAGATACGCAGTATTTT. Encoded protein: CASSPDRTDTQYF.

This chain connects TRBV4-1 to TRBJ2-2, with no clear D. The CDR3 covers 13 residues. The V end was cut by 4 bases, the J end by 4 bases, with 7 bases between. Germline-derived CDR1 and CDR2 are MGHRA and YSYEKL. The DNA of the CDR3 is TGCGCCAGCAGCCCACGTAGCACCGGGGAGCTGTTTTTT. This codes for CASSPRSTGELFF.

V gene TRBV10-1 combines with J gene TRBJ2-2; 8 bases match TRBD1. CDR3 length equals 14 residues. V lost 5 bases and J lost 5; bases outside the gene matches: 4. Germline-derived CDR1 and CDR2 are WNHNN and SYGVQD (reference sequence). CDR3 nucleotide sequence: TGCGCCAGCAGTAGGCGACAGGGGACCGGGGAGCTGTTTTTT. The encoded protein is CASSRRQGTGELFF.

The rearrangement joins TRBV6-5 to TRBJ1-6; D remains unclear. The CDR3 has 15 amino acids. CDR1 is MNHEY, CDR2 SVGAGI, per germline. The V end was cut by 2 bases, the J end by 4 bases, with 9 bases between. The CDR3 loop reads CASSYDNRYNSPLHF. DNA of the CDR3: TGTGCCAGCAGTTACGACAACCGGTATAATTCACCCCTCCACTTT.

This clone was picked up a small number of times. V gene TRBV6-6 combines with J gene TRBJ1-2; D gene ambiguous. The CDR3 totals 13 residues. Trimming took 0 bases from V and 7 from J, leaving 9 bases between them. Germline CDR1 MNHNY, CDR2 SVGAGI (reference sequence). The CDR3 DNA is TGTGCCAGCAGTTACTCCGGATCTAGTGGCTACACCTTC. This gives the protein CASSYSGSSGYTF.

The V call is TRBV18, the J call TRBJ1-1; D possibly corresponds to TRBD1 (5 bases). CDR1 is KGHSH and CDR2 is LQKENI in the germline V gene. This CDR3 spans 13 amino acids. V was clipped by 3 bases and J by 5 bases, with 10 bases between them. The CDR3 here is CASSPWGNTEAFF. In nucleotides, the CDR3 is TGTGCCAGCTCACCCTGGGGGAATACTGAAGCTTTCTTT.

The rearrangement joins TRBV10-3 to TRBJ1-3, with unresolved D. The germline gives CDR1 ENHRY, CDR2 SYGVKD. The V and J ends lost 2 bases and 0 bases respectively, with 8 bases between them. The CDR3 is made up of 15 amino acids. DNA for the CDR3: TGTGCCATCAGTGAGACGGGGTCCTCTGGAAACACCATATATTTT. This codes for CAISETGSSGNTIYF.